The rows below give T cell receptor beta chains drawn from one sample of a study of cytomegalovirus exposure and HLA in healthy donors. Only in-frame clones appear in the TCRdb table, and some are missing; sequencing was by immunoSEQ multiplex PCR. The table shows fewer than 200,000 clones, with approximately 79% occurring only once. Specimen: PBMCs. The receptors were sampled from a woman between 40 and 50 years old in good health and CMV-seronegative. CDR3s include the opening cysteine and the closing phenylalanine or tryptophan. Each record gives: V gene, J gene, D gene, clone size, CDR3 DNA, CDR3 protein. A D gene is named only where the DNA matches it firmly. Only some rows state a clone size, as once, few, many or a class for expanded clones.

v_call: TRBV19
j_call: TRBJ1-2
d_call: -
clone_size: -
cdr3_nt: TGTGCCAGTAGTATCTTGTCAGGCATCTATGGCTACACCTTC
cdr3_aa: CASSILSGIYGYTF

v_call: TRBV28
j_call: TRBJ2-7
d_call: TRBD1
clone_size: -
cdr3_nt: TGTGCCACCCAAGAGGAGGCAGGGGGCCCCTACGAGCAGTACTTC
cdr3_aa: CATQEEAGGPYEQYF

v_call: TRBV27
j_call: TRBJ2-2
d_call: -
clone_size: -
cdr3_nt: TGTGCCAGCAGTCAAACCGGGGAGCTGTTTTTT
cdr3_aa: CASSQTGELFF

v_call: TRBV27
j_call: TRBJ2-5
d_call: -
clone_size: -
cdr3_nt: TGTGCCAGCAGTCCCAGTGGTTACATCAGGGCCCAGTACTTC
cdr3_aa: CASSPSGYIRAQYF

v_call: TRBV5-1
j_call: TRBJ2-3
d_call: -
clone_size: once
cdr3_nt: TGCGCCAGCAGCTTTTCCAGGGGAGGGACAGATACGCAGTATTTT
cdr3_aa: CASSFSRGGTDTQYF

v_call: TRBV18
j_call: TRBJ1-4
d_call: -
clone_size: -
cdr3_nt: TGTGCCAGCTCACCAAACACAGGGAGGGCAGGTGAAAAACTGTTTTTT
cdr3_aa: CASSPNTGRAGEKLFF

v_call: TRBV4-1
j_call: TRBJ2-2
d_call: TRBD1
clone_size: many
cdr3_nt: TGCGCCAGCAGCGAAGACCCGCAGGGGGCGCAGACCGGGGAGCTGTTTTTT
cdr3_aa: CASSEDPQGAQTGELFF

v_call: TRBV7-9
j_call: TRBJ2-5
d_call: TRBD1
clone_size: -
cdr3_nt: TGTGCCACTAGTGAGGGGACAGTAAAAGAGACCCAGTACTTC
cdr3_aa: CATSEGTVKETQYF

v_call: TRBV7-2
j_call: TRBJ2-5
d_call: TRBD2
clone_size: -
cdr3_nt: TGTGCCAGCAGCTACGGACTAGGAGAGACCCAGTACTTC
cdr3_aa: CASSYGLGETQYF

v_call: TRBV5-1
j_call: TRBJ2-1
d_call: -
clone_size: -
cdr3_nt: TGCGCCAGCAGCCGAGAGGCAGCCCTTACAGGGATTAATGAGCAGTTCTTC
cdr3_aa: CASSREAALTGINEQFF

v_call: TRBV5-4
j_call: TRBJ1-2
d_call: TRBD1
clone_size: -
cdr3_nt: TGTGCCAGCAGCCCGACAGGGGGAGGTTTAGGTGGCTACACCTTC
cdr3_aa: CASSPTGGGLGGYTF